The 6 T cell receptor beta chains listed next were all sequenced from one sample in a study of OX40 agonist ivuxolimab in advanced cancers. Measured with immunoSEQ multiplex PCR; TCRdb has only the in-frame clones, and not every one. The sample records just under 35,000 clones, about nine tenths being singletons. The material sequenced was CD4+ or CD8+ T cells sorted from blood, taken in a trial of the OX40 agonist ivuxolimab. Source of these receptors: an adult with an advanced solid tumor such as melanoma, head and neck, liver or kidney cancer.

This sequence joins TRBV28 and TRBJ2-2; the match to TRBD2 covers 11 bases. The CDR3 loop spans 16 amino acids. With V trimmed by 6 bases and J by 7 bases, 10 bases remained unmatched. Germline CDR1 and CDR2: MDHEN and SYDVKM. The CDR3, as DNA: TGTGCCAGCAGCCCACTAGCGGGAGTCCGGGACGGGGAGCTGTTTTTT. As protein: CASSPLAGVRDGELFF.

V gene TRBV6-5 combines with J gene TRBJ1-5; D might be TRBD1 (5 bases). V was clipped by 0 bases and J by 1 base, with 7 bases between them. The CDR3 has 15 residues. Looked up from germline, CDR1 is MNHEY and CDR2 is SVGAGI. The CDR3 DNA sequence: TGTGCCAGCAGTTACTCCCGGGACAGCAATCAGCCCCAGCATTTT. It encodes CASSYSRDSNQPQHF.

This chain links TRBV6-5 with TRBJ2-7, with a weak D call TRBD2 (6 bases). The CDR3 is 13 amino acids. The germline CDR1 and CDR2 sequences are MNHEY and SVGAGI. Trimming took off 2 bases at V and 7 bases at J, with 12 bases between the two ends. Here the CDR3 DNA reads TGTGCCAGCAGTTACGCCACGGGGAGGGAGCAGTACTTC. It yields the protein CASSYATGREQYF.

V usage is TRBV19 and J usage is TRBJ1-1; a weak D match, TRBD1 (5 bases). The CDR3 length is 13 residues. Germline V gene lookup returns CDR1 LNHDA and CDR2 SQIVND (reference sequence). V gave up 6 bases and J gave up 2 bases, with 10 bases separating them. Written as DNA, the CDR3 is TGTGCCAGTAGGGGGACGGCTAACACTGAAGCTTTCTTT. Translated: CASRGTANTEAFF.

This clone was picked up a small number of times. This rearrangement joins TRBV5-6 to TRBJ1-1; D is unclear. From germline, CDR1 is SGHDT and CDR2 YYEEEE. This CDR3 region has 12 residues. V lost 0 bases to trimming and J lost 3 bases, with 3 bases between them. This chain's CDR3 is CASSLADTEAFF. The CDR3 DNA reads as TGTGCCAGCAGCTTGGCTGACACTGAAGCTTTCTTT.

The gene calls are TRBV6-5 and TRBJ2-1, with 7 bases fitting TRBD1. V dropped 8 bases and J dropped 8; count of bases not matched to a gene: 9. CDR1 MNHEY and CDR2 SVGAGI come from the germline V gene. This CDR3 is built from 13 residues. CDR3 nucleotide sequence: TGTGCCAGCTGGGCAGGGGGAATCGATGAGCAGTTCTTC. Protein: CASWAGGIDEQFF.